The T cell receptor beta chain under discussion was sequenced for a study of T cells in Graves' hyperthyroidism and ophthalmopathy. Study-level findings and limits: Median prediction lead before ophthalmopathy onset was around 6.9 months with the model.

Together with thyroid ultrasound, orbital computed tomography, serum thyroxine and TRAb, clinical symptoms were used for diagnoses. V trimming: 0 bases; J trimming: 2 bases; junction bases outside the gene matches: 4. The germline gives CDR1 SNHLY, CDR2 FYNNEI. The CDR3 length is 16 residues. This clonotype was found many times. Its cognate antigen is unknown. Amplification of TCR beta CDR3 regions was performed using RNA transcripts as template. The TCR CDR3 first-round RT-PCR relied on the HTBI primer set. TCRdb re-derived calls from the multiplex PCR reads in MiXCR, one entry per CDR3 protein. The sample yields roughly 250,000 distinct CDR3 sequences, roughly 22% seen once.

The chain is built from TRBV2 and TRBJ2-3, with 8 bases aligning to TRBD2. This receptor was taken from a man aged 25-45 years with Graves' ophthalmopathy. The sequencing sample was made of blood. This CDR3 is CASSEARTSYTDTQYF. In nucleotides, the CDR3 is TGTGCCAGCAGTGAAGCCCGGACTAGCTACACAGATACGCAGTATTTT.